This TCR beta chain is drawn from a study of T cell responses to AZD1222 COVID-19 vaccine (dated by TCRdb to about 2021). Describing the broader study: Because spike-specific TCR depth and breadth did not differ between the two schedules, AZD1222 recipients who got a second dose at roughly 4 weeks were pooled with those who got a second dose at roughly 12 weeks. A total of just over 230 trial participants underwent TCR sequencing, of whom about 200 had received two doses of AZD1222 and about 26 had received two doses of the MenACWY control vaccine. Trial participants were enrolled into age subgroups of 18-55, 56-69 and 70-plus years, which contained approximately 150, 28 and 58 TCR-sequenced participants, respectively.

The sample's time point label, in plain terms: baseline before first vaccination. Vaccinee samples were obtained from the UK trials COV001 and COV002, which included a single-blind randomized controlled phase 2/3 trial of AZD1222 (ChAdOx1 nCoV-19) in healthy adults. For TCRbeta chain sequencing, PBMC samples were collected from trial participants at day 0 and at day 28 after the second dose. According to the germline V gene, CDR1 reads MGHRA and CDR2 reads YSYEKL. At the junction V is shortened by 4 bases and J by 2 bases; bases outside the gene matches: 9. From the cysteine up to the phenylalanine, the CDR3 has a length of 17 residues. Solely the CDR3 DNA is kept, with 51 bases framed from the first base. Summary of the overall study and its limitations: Epitopes outside the regions mutated in the B.1.351 and B.1.1.7 variants were reportedly recognized by nearly half of the unique spike-specific TCRs. After two AZD1222 doses, spike-specific TCR breadth and depth were significantly higher than at day 0 and than in MenACWY recipients. CD4 TCRs associated with the vaccine covered the entire spike protein, and the dominant responses were in regions 160-218 and 743-854. Conclusions about previously exposed vaccinees are limited because only a handful of AZD1222 recipients were SARS-CoV-2 seropositive at baseline. Most participants were white British and females outnumbered males, and the authors suggested that clonal diversity may have been underestimated. No day 14 peak-response samples were available, so repertoires were characterized only after the peak T cell response. In the small 56-69-year group, the increase in depth fell short of significance, most likely because of low power.

With regard to this clone: Its cognate antigen has yet to be identified. No base quality information exists; no much larger clone differs at one position.

The CDR3 regions of human TCRbeta chains were analyzed by immunosequencing. The paper's processing steps were these. Repertoire TCRs were checked for matches against a reference library of SARS-CoV-2-specific TCRs that had been generated using the MIRA antigen-specificity platform. Breadth meant the fraction of unique TCRs that were SARS-CoV-2-associated, whereas depth meant the fraction of total T cells that were SARS-CoV-2-associated. Each spike-specific TCR was assigned to its reactive spike region and to a CD4 or CD8 class using the MIRA data. Log10-transformed breadth and depth values were compared by one-way ANOVA with Sidak's multiple comparisons tests. The immuneACCESS repertoire file appears here via TCRdb, limited to in-frame rearrangements. These files lack a portion of the clones; in checked studies, under half of the deficit traces to unresolved V genes, and the cause of the others is not known. That table furnishes V, J and clone size, whereas the DNA furnished D and trimming. The sample yields 87,000 or so clones; nearly 90% were counted once. Clones ranked in the top ten supply roughly 9.1% of the sample.

This sequence uses TRBV4-1 and TRBJ2-3; 10 bases in between match TRBD2. Material: peripheral blood, obtained on day 0 of AZD1222 vaccination. The TCR originated in an adult in good health. The DNA reads as follows: TGCGCCAGCAGCCCTATCTCAGCGGGGGGGTTCACAGATACGCAGTATTTT. It encodes CASSPISAGGFTDTQYF.